This TCR beta chain was retrieved from a study of shared T cell receptors in the human thymus. This clone was seen once. This CDR3 contains 18 residues. CDR1 and CDR2 (germline): SGHAT, FQNNGV. V lost 5 bases to trimming and J lost 5 bases, with 28 bases between them. TCRdb keeps only in-frame clones here, not all; method: immunoSEQ multiplex PCR. The profile covers 500,000 to 850,000 clones, with around 87% appearing a single time and 0.009% to 0.0095% taken by the ten largest. These data also formed part of another study, on human thymus T cells. This second report adds: The people who donated were healthy Finnish babies having corrective surgery for congenital heart defects. During corrective heart surgery, resections were taken, and the thymus tissue came from them. Seemingly biased V and J gene usage marked thymic and blood repertoires. Highly overlapping thymic repertoires in unrelated individuals were reported by related research.

The sequenced sample was thymocytes. This chain links TRBV11-2 with TRBJ2-7; perhaps TRBD2 as D (5 bases). This TCR was sampled from a boy less than two years old with a congenital heart defect. The CDR3 sequence: CASSGRAEDSPRLNEQYF. The CDR3 DNA is TGTGCCAGCAGCGGAAGGGCCGAGGACTCACCTCGGTTGAACGAGCAGTACTTC.